Listed here are 23 T cell receptor beta chains from one sample, sequenced in a study of PD-1 blockade in classical Hodgkin lymphoma. Patients all relapsed after autologous stem cell transplantation, and there was variation in brentuximab vedotin exposure. Repertoires were generated with immunoSEQ multiplex PCR, while TCRdb's copy carries only in-frame clones and drops some. The repertoire includes about 30,000 clones, about three quarters of them detected once, and less than 4.5% sits in the top ten. Specimen: peripheral blood mononuclear cells (PBMCs), collected before the second cycle of nivolumab. The receptors here all came from a human donor with classical Hodgkin lymphoma.

The gene calls are TRBV6-5 and TRBJ1-2; 9 bases are shared with TRBD1. The CDR3 spans 14 residues. The V gene's germline CDR1 is MNHEY and CDR2 SVGAGI. V lost 2 bases, J lost 5 bases, and 3 bases stayed unmatched. The chain's CDR3 is CASSYMGQGYGYTF. The CDR3 DNA sequence: TGTGCCAGCAGTTACATGGGACAGGGTTATGGCTACACCTTC.

This chain links TRBV15 with TRBJ2-1, with D maybe TRBD2 (6 bases). CDR3 length: 14 amino acids. Per germline, CDR1 LNHNV and CDR2 YYDKDF (reference sequence). The V and J ends lost 5 bases and 7 bases respectively, with 15 bases between them. The CDR3 here is CATSYRSSGNEQFF. The CDR3 region has the DNA TGTGCCACCAGCTACCGAAGTAGCGGTAATGAGCAGTTCTTC.

The J gene is TRBJ2-5, the V gene TRBV6-1, with D uncertain. The CDR3 spans 15 residues. Germline CDR1 reads MNHNS; CDR2 reads SASEGT. V was pared by 2 bases and J by 4 bases, with 14 bases between. The CDR3 region has the DNA TGTGCCAGCAGTGAAATGTCAGCCCGAGCAGAGACCCAGTACTTC. Its protein product is CASSEMSARAETQYF.

Written as DNA, the CDR3 is TGCGCCAGCGGAACCGGGAGCTATGGCTACACCTTC. This encodes CASGTGSYGYTF. V and J are TRBV5-1 and TRBJ1-2; D remains unclear. This CDR3 region has 12 residues. Trimming took off 7 bases at V and 4 bases at J, with 11 bases between the two ends. Germline CDR1 is SGHRS and CDR2 is YFSETQ.

The chain joins TRBV7-2 to TRBJ2-3; TRBD2 matches 12 bases. The V segment lost 5 bases and the J segment 5 bases; nucleotides outside the gene matches: 11. CDR3 length: 17 residues. Germline CDR1 is SGHTA and CDR2 is FQGNSA. The CDR3 reads CASSKSSSGGAGDTQYF. The CDR3 DNA is TGTGCCAGCAGCAAGTCCTCTAGCGGGGGGGCAGGAGATACGCAGTATTTT.

Comments on this clone: Other DNA variants within this sample encode the same CDR3. This chain links TRBV27 with TRBJ1-5; TRBD1 might be the D (6 bases). V lost 2 bases to trimming and J lost 2 bases, with 10 bases between them. The germline gives CDR1 MNHEY, CDR2 SMNVEV (reference sequence). This CDR3 has 15 residues. The CDR3 DNA reads TGTGCCAGCAGTTTAAAGGGGGGCGGCAATCAGCCCCAGCATTTT. It specifies CASSLKGGGNQPQHF.

The V call is TRBV6-5, the J call TRBJ1-5; 8 nucleotides line up with TRBD1. The CDR3 has 13 amino acids. The germline CDR1 and CDR2 sequences are MNHEY and SVGAGI. V was clipped by 4 bases and J by 11 bases; unmatched bases: 7. The CDR3 is CASSLYPDRAQHF. CDR3 bases: TGTGCCAGCAGTTTATATCCGGACAGGGCCCAGCATTTT.

This clone has a handful of counts. Other DNA variants within this sample encode the same CDR3. The rearrangement uses TRBV28 and TRBJ1-2; D remains unclear. The V end lost 5 bases, the J end lost 4 bases, and 20 bases lay between the germline ends. The CDR3 is 16 residues long. Germline CDR1 MDHEN, CDR2 SYDVKM. As DNA, the CDR3 is TGTGCCAGCAGTCCTTCCCCTCTTGGAGGGATCTATGGCTACACCTTC. Protein: CASSPSPLGGIYGYTF.

The genes are TRBV5-6 and TRBJ1-6; D not resolved. The length of the CDR3 is 13 residues. The V gene's germline CDR1 is SGHDT and CDR2 YYEEEE. The V gene lost 0 bases and the J gene lost 10 bases, with 8 bases spanning the gap. Written as DNA, the CDR3 is TGTGCCAGCAGCTTGGGACCACGGTCACCCCTCCACTTT. Encoded protein: CASSLGPRSPLHF.

The chain carries TRBV6-5 and TRBJ2-2; no firm D call. Trimming shortened V by 0 bases and J by 3 bases, and 5 bases separated the two germline ends. The CDR3 extends over 14 amino acids. The germline V gene has CDR1 MNHEY and CDR2 SVGAGI. The CDR3 nucleotides read TGTGCCAGCAGTTACTCGAGATACACCGGGGAGCTGTTTTTT. Amino acid sequence: CASSYSRYTGELFF.

The rearrangement joins TRBV27 to TRBJ1-6, with D uncertain. This CDR3 spans 17 amino acids. The V end lost 6 bases, the J end lost 0 bases, and 15 bases lay between the germline ends. Per germline, CDR1 MNHEY and CDR2 SMNVEV (reference sequence). The CDR3 DNA sequence: TGTGCCAGCAGCATCACGACGGGGAGCTCCTATAATTCACCCCTCCACTTT. This translates into CASSITTGSSYNSPLHF.

The genes are TRBV9 and TRBJ2-7; the D is unclear. The CDR3 is 11 amino acids. CDR1 and CDR2 (germline): SGDLS, YYNGEE. Trimming stripped 7 bases from V and 3 bases from J, with 8 bases between. Written as DNA, the CDR3 is TGTGCCAGCGGAAGGGACTACGAGCAGTACTTC. This translates into CASGRDYEQYF.

The chain recombines TRBV5-5 with TRBJ2-5; no clear D gene. This CDR3 has 15 amino acids. V lost 0 bases and J 4 bases, leaving 13 bases between the germline ends. Germline V gene data show CDR1 as SGHKS and CDR2 as YYEKEE (reference sequence). The CDR3 DNA reads as TGTGCCAGCAGCTTGGGGTCGGTAGCCACAGAGACCCAGTACTTC. Amino acid sequence: CASSLGSVATETQYF. The complete variable domain, with remaining parts taken from reference TRBV5-5 and TRBJ2-5, reads DAGVTQSPTHLIKTRGQQVTLRCSPISGHKSVSWYQQVLGQGPQFIFQYYEKEERGRGNFPDRFSARQFPNYSSELNVNALLLGDSALYLCASSLGSVATETQYFGPGTRLLVL.

The J gene is TRBJ2-1, the V gene TRBV25-1; D is perhaps TRBD2 (5 bases). Per germline, CDR1 MGHDK and CDR2 SYGVNS. Trimming removed 0 bases at V and 12 bases at J, with 12 bases between. The CDR3 sequence is 13 residues long. For the CDR3, the DNA is TGTGCCAGCAGTGAATATTGGACCGCGGGGCAGTTCTTC. It encodes CASSEYWTAGQFF.

The chain carries TRBV29-1 and TRBJ1-2; no clear D. Deletions cut 6 bases from V and 2 bases from J, with 16 bases between. The germline V gene has CDR1 SQVTM and CDR2 ANQGSEA. CDR3 length: 14 residues. CDR3 residues: CSVDRGEINYGYTF. For the CDR3, the DNA is TGCAGCGTAGATCGTGGGGAGATAAACTATGGCTACACCTTC.

This chain links TRBV6-1 with TRBJ2-3; D not certain. Germline V CDR1 and CDR2: MNHNS, SASEGT. The CDR3 is 13 amino acids. Trimming shortened V by 8 bases and J by 6 bases, and 15 bases separated the two germline ends. CDR3 DNA: TGTGCCAGCCGCGAGCCCTTCTGGGATACGCAGTATTTT. Translating gives CASREPFWDTQYF.

This chain links TRBV7-2 with TRBJ2-3; 7 nucleotides agree with TRBD2. This CDR3 spans 18 amino acids. Trimming at V came to 1 base and at J to 3 bases, leaving 13 bases not matched to a gene. Germline values: CDR1 SGHTA, CDR2 FQGNSA. The CDR3 spells CASSLGGSRFGVTDTQYF. CDR3 nucleotide sequence: TGTGCCAGCAGCTTAGGCGGGAGTAGATTTGGGGTTACAGATACGCAGTATTTT.

This clone was picked up one time. The chain uses TRBV9 and TRBJ2-1; maybe TRBD2 (5 bases). With 4 bases removed from V and 4 bases from J, the gap between germline ends came to 12 bases. The CDR3 loop spans 14 amino acids. Germline V lookup: CDR1 SGDLS, CDR2 YYNGEE. The CDR3 loop is CASSLRTGYNEQFF. As DNA, the CDR3 is TGTGCCAGCAGCTTAAGGACTGGATACAATGAGCAGTTCTTC.

This chain uses TRBV14 with TRBJ1-1, with D maybe TRBD1 (5 bases). Trimming took 3 bases from V and 3 from J, leaving 14 bases between them. CDR3 length equals 15 residues. Germline-derived CDR1 and CDR2 are SGHDN and FVKESK. The DNA of the CDR3 is TGTGCCAGCAGCCAGCAGGGTGAGGTCGACACTGAAGCTTTCTTT. Amino acids: CASSQQGEVDTEAFF.

The rearrangement joins TRBV30 to TRBJ2-3; no firm D call. V shed 0 bases and J shed 6 bases, with 4 bases lying between them. The CDR3 runs to 11 residues. Germline V gene sequence: CDR1 GTSNPN, CDR2 SVGIG (reference sequence). The CDR3 coding sequence is TGTGCCTGGAGTGTTGTTGATACGCAGTATTTT. It specifies CAWSVVDTQYF. The full variable domain, with the rest looked up from reference TRBV30 and TRBJ2-3, is SQTIHQWPATLVQPVGSPLSLECTVEGTSNPNLYWYRQAAGRGLQLLFYSVGIGQISSEVPQNLSASRPQDRQFILSSKKLLLSDSGFYLCAWSVVDTQYFGPGTRLTVL.

This chain uses TRBV7-9 with TRBJ2-5, with TRBD2 identical over 10 bases. Losses at the gene ends were 4 bases for V and 4 bases for J; bases not matched to a gene: 12. The germline V gene encodes CDR1 SEHNR and CDR2 FQNEAQ (reference sequence). This CDR3 has 17 residues. CDR3 protein: CASSSGLAGARVETQYF. The CDR3 coding sequence is TGTGCCAGCAGCTCGGGCCTAGCGGGGGCCCGGGTAGAGACCCAGTACTTC.

The chain links TRBV6-5 to TRBJ2-2; D uncertain. Germline V gene sequence: CDR1 MNHEY, CDR2 SVGAGI. The V end lost 8 bases, the J end lost 6 bases, and 16 bases lay between the germline ends. There are 14 residues in the CDR3. The CDR3 nucleotides are TGTGCCAGCCAATTACAGATGATGGCCGGGGAGCTGTTTTTT. Encoded protein: CASQLQMMAGELFF.

This rearrangement joins TRBV28 to TRBJ2-3; a weak D match, TRBD2 (6 bases). This CDR3 is built from 23 residues. V lost 3 bases to trimming and J lost 5 bases, with 39 bases between them. CDR1 is MDHEN, CDR2 SYDVKM, per germline. The CDR3 coding sequence is TGTGCCAGCAGTTTCATTTTTGGGGAAATGTTCGCTGACCCCAGGGAGGAGAGAGATACGCAGTATTTT. Encoded protein: CASSFIFGEMFADPREERDTQYF. The full variable domain, its missing parts supplied by reference TRBV28 and TRBJ2-3, is DVKVTQSSRYLVKRTGEKVFLECVQDMDHENMFWYRQDPGLGLRLIYFSYDVKMKEKGDIPEGYSVSREKKERFSLILESASTNQTSMYLCASSFIFGEMFADPREERDTQYFGPGTRLTVL.